These 11 T cell receptor beta chains were all obtained from the same sample, sequenced in a study of T-cell reconstitution after alpha-beta-depleted transplantation in children. Unique molecular identifiers were used in preparing the TCRbeta library. TCRdb reanalysed the PCR reads using MiXCR and keeps one entry per CDR3 protein. The top ten hold approximately 51% of the sample, which has tens of thousands of distinct CDR3 sequences, over 15% seen once. The sample was PBMCs, mostly from graft donor cells, taken 360 days after TCRalphabeta/CD19-depleted stem cell transplant. These receptors were taken from a male patient under 10 years old who had a stem cell transplant for acute lymphoblastic leukemia, so the T cells may come from the graft donor.

The chain carries TRBV9 and TRBJ1-2; D is undetermined. Germline V gene data show CDR1 as SGDLS and CDR2 as YYNGEE. V was clipped by 2 bases and J by 7 bases, with 6 bases between them. The CDR3 is made up of 11 amino acids. This chain's CDR3 is CASSVGSGYTF. The CDR3 DNA follows: TGTGCCAGCAGCGTTGGAAGTGGCTACACCTTC.

This clonotype was seen a few times. The rearrangement links TRBV4-2 to TRBJ2-1; 9 bases map to TRBD2. CDR1 and CDR2 (germline): LGHNA, YNFKEQ. This CDR3 contains 19 residues. Unmatched junction bases numbered 15, after V lost 0 bases and J lost 6 bases. For the CDR3, the DNA is TGTGCCAGCAGCCAAGATCGTTGGAGCGGGAGGAATCCGCGCAATGAGCAGTTCTTC. This encodes CASSQDRWSGRNPRNEQFF.

This clonotype counts as large. The chain links TRBV6-4 to TRBJ2-2; 7 positions match TRBD2. Trimming at V came to 3 bases and at J to 3 bases, leaving 7 bases not matched to a gene. Germline V CDR1 and CDR2: MRHNA, SNTAGT. The CDR3 runs 16 residues. The CDR3 region has the DNA TGTGCCAGCAGTGAATGGGCGGGAGTCGACACCGGGGAGCTGTTTTTT. This codes for CASSEWAGVDTGELFF.

This clonotype came up a few times. The chain recombines TRBV12-3 or TRBV12-4 with TRBJ1-1, with D unresolved. V was pared by 7 bases and J by 2 bases, with 11 bases between. The length of the CDR3 is 13 residues. The chain's CDR3 is CASTPAGNTEAFF. CDR3 DNA: TGTGCCAGCACCCCTGCGGGCAACACTGAAGCTTTCTTT.

This clonotype has ten or more counts. The chain has TRBV4-2 and TRBJ2-2; 7 bases line up with TRBD1. This CDR3 comprises 13 residues. V shed 4 bases and J 5 bases; nucleotides not matched to a gene: 1. CDR1 LGHNA and CDR2 YNFKEQ come from the germline V gene. Written as DNA, the CDR3 is TGTGCCAGCAGCCGACAGGGAACCGGGGAGCTGTTTTTT. Protein sequence: CASSRQGTGELFF.

V gene TRBV20-1 combines with J gene TRBJ1-5; D not certain. The CDR3 has 14 residues. Germline V gene lookup returns CDR1 DFQATT and CDR2 SNEGSKA (reference sequence). Between the trimmed V and J ends, which lost 0 bases and 4 bases, there was a span of 10 bases. In DNA form, the CDR3 reads TGCAGTGCTAGAGAGGGAGTACGTAATCAGCCCCAGCATTTT. Encoded protein: CSAREGVRNQPQHF.

This rearrangement joins TRBV6-5 to TRBJ2-7; possibly TRBD1 or TRBD2 for D (6 bases each). Deletions cut 0 bases from V and 3 bases from J, with 12 bases between. Per the germline V gene, CDR1 is MNHEY and CDR2 is SVGAGI. There are 15 residues in the CDR3. CDR3 coding DNA: TGTGCCAGCAGTTACTCAGGCGGGGACAACTACGAGCAGTACTTC. This translates into CASSYSGGDNYEQYF.

V usage is TRBV4-2 and J usage is TRBJ2-1, with 10 positions matching TRBD2. This CDR3 is 16 amino acids long. Germline CDR1 LGHNA, CDR2 YNFKEQ. Germline trimming cut 0 bases from V and 6 bases from J; bases unmatched to any gene: 5. The CDR3, as DNA: TGTGCCAGCAGCCAAGATCTAGCGGGAGTTTTCAATGAGCAGTTCTTC. Amino acid sequence: CASSQDLAGVFNEQFF.

This clonotype was observed a handful of times. V is TRBV6-1 and J is TRBJ1-2, with D unclear. The V end was cut by 6 bases, the J end by 2 bases, with 10 bases between. Germline V gene sequence: CDR1 MNHNS, CDR2 SASEGT. The CDR3 totals 13 residues. The CDR3 coding sequence is TGTGCCAGCAGCAGTCAAGGGAACTATGGCTACACCTTC. Translation gives CASSSQGNYGYTF.

In its sample, this clonotype was seen a few times. The CDR3 protein is CASSPNVTGELFF. The CDR3 DNA reads TGCGCCAGCAGTCCTAACGTCACCGGGGAGCTGTTTTTT. The V call is TRBV10-1, the J call TRBJ2-2; D is unresolved. Trimming shortened V by 5 bases and J by 4 bases, and 8 bases separated the two germline ends. Germline CDR1 reads WNHNN; CDR2 reads SYGVQD (reference sequence). The length of the CDR3 is 13 residues.

This clonotype was counted between two and nine times. The genes are TRBV6-1 and TRBJ2-7, with D possibly matching TRBD1 (5 bases). The ends were cut back, 7 bases at V and 3 bases at J, with 25 bases in the middle. Per the germline V gene, CDR1 is MNHNS and CDR2 is SASEGT. This CDR3 comprises 17 residues. The CDR3 loop reads CASTEGRGWYLIYEQYF. CDR3 DNA: TGTGCCAGCACCGAAGGAAGGGGATGGTACCTCATCTACGAGCAGTACTTC.